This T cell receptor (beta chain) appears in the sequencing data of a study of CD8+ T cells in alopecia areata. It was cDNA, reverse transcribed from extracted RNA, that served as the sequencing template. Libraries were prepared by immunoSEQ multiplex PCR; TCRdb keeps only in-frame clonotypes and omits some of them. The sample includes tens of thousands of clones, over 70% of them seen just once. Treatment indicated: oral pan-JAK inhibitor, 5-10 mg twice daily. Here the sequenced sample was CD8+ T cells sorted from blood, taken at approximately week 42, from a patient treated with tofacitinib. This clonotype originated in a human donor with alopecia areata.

The CDR3 sequence is CASSPEDREAEAFF. The CDR3 region has the DNA TGCGCCAGCAGCCCGGAGGACAGGGAGGCTGAAGCTTTCTTT. V usage is TRBV5-1 and J usage is TRBJ1-1, with 8 bases aligning to TRBD1. The CDR3 is made up of 14 amino acids. CDR1 and CDR2 (germline): SGHRS, YFSETQ. J lost 6 bases, V lost 4 bases, and 8 bases had no gene match. Together with reference TRBV5-1 and TRBJ1-1, the CDR3 gives the full variable domain: KAGVTQTPRYLIKTRGQQVTLSCSPISGHRSVSWYQQTPGQGLQFLFEYFSETQRNKGNFPGRFSGRQFSNSRSEMNVSTLELGDSALYLCASSPEDREAEAFFGQGTRLTVV.